This TCR beta chain originates from a study of CD8 T cells in Susac syndrome. RNA, at about 0.45 to 1 ug, was reverse transcribed with random hexamers. MiXCR, run by TCRdb on the immunoSEQ multiplex PCR reads, gives a single entry per CDR3 protein. The sample contains about 440,000 distinct CDR3 sequences, 75% to 90% of which appear only once. The material sequenced was CD8+ T cells from PBMCs. This receptor was taken from a human donor with multiple sclerosis.

In DNA form, the CDR3 reads TGTGCCAGCAGTTCGGGCGGGTCAATGGCCCAGTACTTC. It translates to CASSSGGSMAQYF. The rearrangement joins TRBV27 to TRBJ2-5, with D possibly being TRBD2 (5 bases). V was clipped by 4 bases and J by 9 bases, with 15 bases between them. The CDR3 is 13 amino acids. Germline CDR1 is MNHEY and CDR2 is SMNVEV (reference sequence).